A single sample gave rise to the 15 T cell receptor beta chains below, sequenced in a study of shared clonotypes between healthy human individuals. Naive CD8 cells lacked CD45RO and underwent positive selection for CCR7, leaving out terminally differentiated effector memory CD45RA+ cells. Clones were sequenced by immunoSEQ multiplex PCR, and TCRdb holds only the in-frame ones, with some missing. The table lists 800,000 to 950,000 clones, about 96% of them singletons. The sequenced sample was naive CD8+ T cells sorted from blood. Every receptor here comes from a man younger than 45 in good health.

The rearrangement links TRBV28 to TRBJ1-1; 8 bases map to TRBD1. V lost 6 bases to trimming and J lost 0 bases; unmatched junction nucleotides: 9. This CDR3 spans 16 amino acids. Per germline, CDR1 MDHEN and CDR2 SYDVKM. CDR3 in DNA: TGTGCCAGCAGACTTGACAGGGGCTGGGTGAACACTGAAGCTTTCTTT. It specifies CASRLDRGWVNTEAFF.

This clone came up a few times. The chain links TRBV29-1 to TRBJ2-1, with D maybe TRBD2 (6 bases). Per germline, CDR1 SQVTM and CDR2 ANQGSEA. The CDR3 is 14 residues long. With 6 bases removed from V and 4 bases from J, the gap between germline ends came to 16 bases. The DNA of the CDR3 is TGCAGCGTCCGTAGGGACTCAGATTACAATGAGCAGTTCTTC. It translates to CSVRRDSDYNEQFF.

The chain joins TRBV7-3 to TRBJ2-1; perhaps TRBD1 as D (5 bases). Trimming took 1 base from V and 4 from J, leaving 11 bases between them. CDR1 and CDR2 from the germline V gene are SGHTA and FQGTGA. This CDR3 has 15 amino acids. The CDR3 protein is CASSLMAGKYNEQFF. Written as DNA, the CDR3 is TGTGCCAGCAGCTTAATGGCAGGGAAATACAATGAGCAGTTCTTC. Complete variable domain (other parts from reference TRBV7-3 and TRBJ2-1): GAGVSQTPSNKVTEKGKYVELRCDPISGHTALYWYRQSLGQGPEFLIYFQGTGAADDSGLPNDRFFAVRPEGSVSTLKIQRTERGDSAVYLCASSLMAGKYNEQFFGPGTRLTVL.

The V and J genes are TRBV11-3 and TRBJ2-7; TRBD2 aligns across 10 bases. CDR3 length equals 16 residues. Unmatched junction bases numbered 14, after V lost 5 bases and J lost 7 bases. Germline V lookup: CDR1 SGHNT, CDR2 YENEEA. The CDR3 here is CASSARGGLAGVEQYF. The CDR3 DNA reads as TGTGCCAGCAGCGCTAGAGGCGGGCTAGCGGGAGTGGAGCAGTACTTC. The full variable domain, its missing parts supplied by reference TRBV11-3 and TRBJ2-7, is EAGVVQSPRYKIIEKKQPVAFWCNPISGHNTLYWYLQNLGQGPELLIRYENEEAVDDSQLPKDRFSAERLKGVDSTLKIQPAELGDSAVYLCASSARGGLAGVEQYFGPGTRLTVT.

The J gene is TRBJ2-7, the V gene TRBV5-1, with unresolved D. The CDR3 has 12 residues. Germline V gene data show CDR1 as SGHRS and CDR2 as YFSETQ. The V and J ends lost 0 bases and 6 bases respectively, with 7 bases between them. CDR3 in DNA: TGCGCCAGCAGCTTGGGAGCACGCGAGCAGTACTTC. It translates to CASSLGAREQYF.

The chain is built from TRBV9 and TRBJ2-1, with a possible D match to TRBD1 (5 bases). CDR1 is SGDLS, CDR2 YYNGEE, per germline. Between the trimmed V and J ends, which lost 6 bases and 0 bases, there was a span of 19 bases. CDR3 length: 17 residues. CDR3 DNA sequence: TGTGCCAGCACCCCTTCGGGCGGACATGGCTCCTACAATGAGCAGTTCTTC. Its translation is CASTPSGGHGSYNEQFF. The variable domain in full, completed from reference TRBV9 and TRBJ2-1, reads DSGVTQTPKHLITATGQRVTLRCSPRSGDLSVYWYQQSLDQGLQFLIQYYNGEERAKGNILERFSAQQFPDLHSELNLSSLELGDSALYFCASTPSGGHGSYNEQFFGPGTRLTVL.

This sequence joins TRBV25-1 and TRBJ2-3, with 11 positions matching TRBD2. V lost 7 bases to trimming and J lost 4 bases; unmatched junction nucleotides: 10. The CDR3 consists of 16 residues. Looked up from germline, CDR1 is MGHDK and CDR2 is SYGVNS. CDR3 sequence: CASNSTSGSLADTQYF. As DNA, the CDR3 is TGTGCCAGCAACAGTACTAGCGGGAGTTTGGCAGATACGCAGTATTTT.

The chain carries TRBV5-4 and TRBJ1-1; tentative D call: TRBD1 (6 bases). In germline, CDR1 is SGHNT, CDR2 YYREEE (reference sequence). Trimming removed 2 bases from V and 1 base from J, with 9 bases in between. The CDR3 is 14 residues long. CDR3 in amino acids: CASSFTGKNTEAFF. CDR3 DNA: TGTGCCAGCAGCTTTACAGGGAAGAACACTGAAGCTTTCTTT.

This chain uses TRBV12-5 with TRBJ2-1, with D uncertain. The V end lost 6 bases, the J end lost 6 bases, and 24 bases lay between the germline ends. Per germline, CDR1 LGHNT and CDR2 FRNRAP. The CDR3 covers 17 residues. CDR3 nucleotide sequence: TGTGCTAGTGGCCTCACGCCAGCCGACTTCCGAGGCAATGAGCAGTTCTTC. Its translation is CASGLTPADFRGNEQFF.

Here the CDR3 reads CASSLKDPGELFF. The CDR3 DNA is TGTGCCAGCAGCTTAAAGGATCCCGGGGAGCTGTTTTTT. The chain links TRBV11-2 to TRBJ2-2; D remains ambiguous. Trimming removed 2 bases from V and 6 bases from J, with 7 bases in between. The CDR3 covers 13 residues. In germline, CDR1 is SGHAT, CDR2 FQNNGV.

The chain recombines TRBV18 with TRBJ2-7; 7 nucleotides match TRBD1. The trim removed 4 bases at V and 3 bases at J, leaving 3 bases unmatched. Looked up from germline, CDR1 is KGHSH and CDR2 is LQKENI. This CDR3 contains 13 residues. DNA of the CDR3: TGTGCCAGCTCACAGGGGGACAGCTACGAGCAGTACTTC. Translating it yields CASSQGDSYEQYF.

DNA for the CDR3: TGTGCCAGCAGCACTCAAGGGGGCGTGAATCCTGAAGCTTTCTTT. It encodes CASSTQGGVNPEAFF. The chain carries TRBV9 and TRBJ1-1, with TRBD1 matching 7 bases. The CDR3 loop spans 15 amino acids. Germline CDR1 is SGDLS and CDR2 is YYNGEE. V lost 4 bases to trimming and J lost 6 bases; unmatched junction nucleotides: 12.

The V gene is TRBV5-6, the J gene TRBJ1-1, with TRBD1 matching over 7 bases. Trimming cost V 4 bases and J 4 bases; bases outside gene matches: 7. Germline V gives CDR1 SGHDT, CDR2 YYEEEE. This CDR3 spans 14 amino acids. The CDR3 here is CASSEDRRGTEAFF. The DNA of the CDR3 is TGTGCCAGCAGCGAGGACAGGCGGGGCACTGAAGCTTTCTTT.

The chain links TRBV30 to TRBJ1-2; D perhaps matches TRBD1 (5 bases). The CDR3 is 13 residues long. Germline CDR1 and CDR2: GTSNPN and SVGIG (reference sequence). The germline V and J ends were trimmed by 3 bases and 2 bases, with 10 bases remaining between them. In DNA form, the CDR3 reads TGTGCCTGGAGGACAGAAAGGAACTATGGCTACACCTTC. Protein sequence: CAWRTERNYGYTF.

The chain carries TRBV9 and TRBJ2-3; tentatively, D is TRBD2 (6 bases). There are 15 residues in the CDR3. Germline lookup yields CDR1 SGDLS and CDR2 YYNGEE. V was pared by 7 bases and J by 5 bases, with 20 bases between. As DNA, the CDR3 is TGTGCCAGCCCTCGCGGGGTCATATTGTTAGATACGCAGTATTTT. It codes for CASPRGVILLDTQYF.